Listed below are T cell receptor beta chains from one sample, sequenced in a study of T cells in Graves' hyperthyroidism and ophthalmopathy. From the multiplex PCR reads, TCRdb called clonotypes with MiXCR, one entry per CDR3 protein. Of some 27,000 distinct CDR3 sequences listed, approximately 46% are singletons. The specimen was blood. These receptors all stem from a woman in her 30s with Graves' hyperthyroidism. The CDR3 runs from the conserved cysteine through the conserved F or W. The D gene is left open where the match is weak. Clone size is stated in some rows and not others, as once, few, many or a class when expanded.

CDR3 protein	CDR3 DNA	clone size	V gene	D gene	J gene
CSARDLGGPDEQFF	TGCAGTGCTAGAGATCTGGGAGGGCCGGATGAGCAGTTCTTC	many	TRBV20-1	TRBD2	TRBJ2-1
CATQGTGGLAQPQHF	TGTGCCACCCAGGGGACAGGGGGTTTGGCACAGCCCCAGCATTTT	many	TRBV28	TRBD1	TRBJ1-5
CAIRDTTNEKLFF	TGTGCCATCAGAGATACAACTAATGAAAAACTGTTTTTT	NA	TRBV10-3	NA	TRBJ1-4
CASSQEVLPGASNQPQHF	TGTGCCAGCAGCCAAGAGGTACTCCCGGGGGCAAGCAATCAGCCCCAGCATTTT	many	TRBV4-2	NA	TRBJ1-5
CARVPGQGTTDTQYF	TGTGCCAGGGTACCCGGACAGGGGACCACAGATACGCAGTATTTT	many	TRBV11-3	TRBD1	TRBJ2-3
CSARDLTDYTGELFF	TGCAGTGCTAGAGATCTTACAGATTACACCGGGGAGCTGTTTTTT	many	TRBV20-1	NA	TRBJ2-2
CAISESTRETQYF	TGTGCCATCAGTGAGTCGACTCGAGAGACCCAGTACTTC	NA	TRBV10-3	NA	TRBJ2-5
CASSIDPGGRISNQPQYF	TGTGCCAGTAGTATCGACCCCGGAGGACGGATTAGCAATCAGCCCCAGTACTTC	NA	TRBV19	NA	TRBJ2-5
CASSPLTGTSGTAGELFF	TGTGCCAGCAGCCCTTTAACCGGGACTAGCGGAACTGCCGGGGAGCTGTTTTTT	few	TRBV3-1	TRBD2	TRBJ2-2
CSASESNTYGYTF	TGCAGTGCTAGCGAGAGTAACACCTATGGCTACACCTTC	NA	TRBV20-1	NA	TRBJ1-2
CASSPPTSGTDTGELFF	TGTGCCAGCAGTCCCCCTACCTCCGGGACAGACACCGGGGAGCTGTTTTTT	many	TRBV5-4	TRBD1	TRBJ2-2
CASSLSRYSNQPQHF	TGTGCCAGCAGCTTATCAAGATATAGCAATCAGCCCCAGCATTTT	many	TRBV7-9	NA	TRBJ1-5
CASSSRKRNHDYGYTF	TGTGCCAGCAGCTCGCGCAAAAGGAATCACGACTATGGCTACACCTTC	once	TRBV11-2	NA	TRBJ1-2
CASSIGGGSTEAFF	TGTGCCAGTAGTATAGGGGGGGGGTCCACTGAAGCTTTCTTT	NA	TRBV19	NA	TRBJ1-1
CSVGAGGLYEQYF	TGCAGCGTTGGGGCAGGGGGCTTATACGAGCAGTACTTC	NA	TRBV29-1	TRBD1	TRBJ2-7
CASSLSRRTGGEGETQYF	TGTGCCAGCAGCTTAAGTAGGCGGACAGGGGGCGAAGGAGAGACCCAGTACTTC	many	TRBV7-3	TRBD1	TRBJ2-5
CAIGGLGFYNEQFF	TGTGCCATCGGAGGGCTAGGCTTTTACAATGAGCAGTTCTTC	medium-sized	TRBV10-3	NA	TRBJ2-1
CSEEKGTDTQYF	TGCAGCGAGGAGAAGGGGACAGATACGCAGTATTTT	NA	TRBV29-1	NA	TRBJ2-3
CAISESMGVGTDTQYF	TGTGCCATCAGTGAGTCGATGGGCGTAGGAACAGATACGCAGTATTTT	few	TRBV10-3	NA	TRBJ2-3
CASSEQLPEAFF	TGTGCCAGCAGTGAACAGTTACCTGAAGCTTTCTTT	many	TRBV6-1	NA	TRBJ1-1
CAINQAPSYEQYF	TGTGCCATCAACCAGGCACCCTCCTACGAGCAGTACTTC	medium-sized	TRBV10-3	NA	TRBJ2-7
CASTQGANYGYTF	TGTGCCAGCACTCAGGGTGCTAACTATGGCTACACCTTC	NA	TRBV12-1	NA	TRBJ1-2
CASSLVRDRANTEAFF	TGTGCCAGCAGCTTGGTCAGGGACAGGGCTAACACTGAAGCTTTCTTT	NA	TRBV7-3	TRBD1	TRBJ1-1
CSARAYNRNYEQYFGPQHF	NA	NA	TRBV20-1	NA	TRBJ1-5
CSAATGGSSWETQYF	TGCAGTGCTGCCACCGGGGGATCGTCGTGGGAGACCCAGTACTTC	NA	TRBV20-1	NA	TRBJ2-5
CATRGQGELFF	TGTGCCACCAGGGGGCAAGGGGAGCTGTTTTTT	medium-sized	TRBV24-1	NA	TRBJ2-2
CSATPLTDTQYF	TGCAGTGCTACTCCCTTAACAGATACGCAGTATTTT	many	TRBV20-1	NA	TRBJ2-3
CASSVVRSGSSMSTDTQYF	TGTGCCAGCAGCGTAGTCCGTAGCGGGAGTTCAATGAGCACAGATACGCAGTATTTT	many	TRBV9	TRBD2	TRBJ2-3
CASSIGGPPYNEQFF	TGTGCCAGTAGTATAGGAGGGCCTCCCTACAATGAGCAGTTCTTC	medium-sized	TRBV19	NA	TRBJ2-1
CASSRPGGDNEKLFF	TGTGCCAGCAGCCGGCCGGGAGGGGATAATGAAAAACTGTTTTTT	many	TRBV5-6	NA	TRBJ1-4
CASIGASAGAGDTQYF	TGTGCCAGCATCGGGGCTAGCGCGGGAGCCGGAGATACGCAGTATTTT	NA	TRBV7-9	TRBD2	TRBJ2-3
CATGTGDEQYF	TGTGCCACCGGGACAGGGGACGAGCAGTACTTC	NA	TRBV6-6	TRBD1	TRBJ2-7
CASRAGGGSETQYF	TGTGCCAGCAGGGCGGGTGGGGGGTCAGAGACCCAGTACTTC	many	TRBV6-1	NA	TRBJ2-5
CASSLAATQNTEAFF	TGTGCCAGCAGCTTGGCAGCCACTCAGAACACTGAAGCTTTCTTT	many	TRBV5-4	NA	TRBJ1-1
CASSQRGGGTEAFF	TGTGCCAGCAGCCAACGGGGGGGCGGCACTGAAGCTTTCTTT	many	TRBV3-1	NA	TRBJ1-1
CASSYRWRETDEQFF	TGTGCCAGCAGTTATCGCTGGCGGGAGACCGATGAGCAGTTCTTC	NA	TRBV6-9	TRBD2	TRBJ2-1
CASSYRPGENTEAFF	TGTGCCAGCAGCTACCGGCCCGGCGAAAACACTGAAGCTTTCTTT	many	TRBV7-9	NA	TRBJ1-1
CASRILGLAGAGEQYF	TGCGCCAGCAGAATCCTCGGACTAGCGGGAGCTGGAGAGCAGTACTTC	many	TRBV5-1	TRBD2	TRBJ2-7
CASSLSSSGGGHTF	TGCGCCAGCAGCTTGAGTTCGTCTGGAGGGGGCCACACCTTC	NA	TRBV5-1	TRBD1	TRBJ1-2
CASSLGLAVDEQFF	TGTGCCAGCAGCTTGGGACTAGCCGTCGATGAGCAGTTCTTC	medium-sized	TRBV7-9	TRBD2	TRBJ2-1
CAWSVARTEQYF	TGTGCCTGGAGTGTAGCCAGGACGGAGCAGTACTTC	many	TRBV30	NA	TRBJ2-7
CASFRGGFAAFF	TGTGCCAGTTTTAGGGGTGGGTTCGCTGCTTTCTTT	once	TRBV19	NA	TRBJ1-1
CASSLGGTGLLLPYGYTF	TGTGCCAGCAGCTTGGGAGGGACAGGGCTATTACTACCCTATGGCTACACCTTC	many	TRBV5-6	TRBD1	TRBJ1-2
CASSSRWGNYGYTF	TGTGCCAGCAGTTCACGGTGGGGCAACTATGGCTACACCTTC	NA	TRBV6-5	NA	TRBJ1-2
CASSPSGGSPIYF	TGTGCCAGCAGCCCATCGGGGGGGAGCCCCATATATTTT	NA	TRBV3-1	NA	TRBJ1-3
CASSGWQGRRLRSPLHF	TGTGCCAGCAGTGGGTGGCAGGGCCGTAGGTTGAGGTCACCCCTCCACTTT	NA	TRBV2	NA	TRBJ1-6
CASSTHRGRVAGANQPQHF	TGTGCCAGCAGCACCCACAGGGGTAGGGTAGCCGGGGCCAATCAGCCCCAGCATTTT	NA	TRBV7-6	TRBD1	TRBJ1-5